Listed below are T cell receptor beta chains from one sample, sequenced in a study of OX40 agonist ivuxolimab in advanced cancers. Assay: immunoSEQ multiplex PCR; the TCRdb copy retains only in-frame clones and omits some. The sample holds around 70,000 clones, 65% to 85% seen once. The sequencing here drew on CD4+ or CD8+ T cells sorted from blood, taken in a trial of the OX40 agonist ivuxolimab. The receptors originated from an adult with an advanced solid tumor such as melanoma, head and neck, liver or kidney cancer. Both conserved end residues are part of each CDR3. Fields, in order: V gene, CDR3 length, D gene, clone size, J gene, CDR3 protein, CDR3 DNA. The D gene is left open where the match is weak. Not all rows give a size; the values are once, few, many and, for expanded clones, a class.

V: TRBV2
length: 14
D: TRBD1
size: -
J: TRBJ1-1
CDR3: CASSSGTGRTEAFF
DNA: TGTGCCAGCAGTTCCGGGACAGGGCGCACTGAAGCTTTCTTT

V: TRBV7-8
length: 16
D: -
size: -
J: TRBJ1-5
CDR3: CASSPVGGQENQPQHF
DNA: TGTGCCAGCAGCCCCGTGGGTGGGCAGGAAAACCAGCCCCAGCATTTT

V: TRBV5-4
length: 15
D: TRBD2
size: -
J: TRBJ2-7
CDR3: CASSPLAGDPYEQYF
DNA: TGTGCCAGCAGCCCACTAGCGGGGGACCCCTACGAGCAGTACTTC

V: TRBV5-8
length: 18
D: TRBD1
size: -
J: TRBJ2-2
CDR3: CASNHPLLATGSTGELFF
DNA: TGTGCCAGCAACCACCCATTATTAGCGACAGGGTCCACCGGGGAGCTGTTTTTT

V: TRBV28
length: 17
D: -
size: -
J: TRBJ1-4
CDR3: CASSSFRNGSTNEKLFF
DNA: TGTGCCAGCAGTTCGTTCCGGAATGGGTCAACTAATGAAAAACTGTTTTTT

V: TRBV7-3
length: 14
D: -
size: -
J: TRBJ2-3
CDR3: CASSLTPSPDTQYF
DNA: TGTGCCAGCAGCTTAACGCCGTCCCCAGATACGCAGTATTTT

V: TRBV7-2
length: 14
D: -
size: -
J: TRBJ2-3
CDR3: CASSPAIGADTQYF
DNA: TGTGCCAGCAGCCCCGCGATAGGGGCAGATACGCAGTATTTT

V: TRBV30
length: 12
D: -
size: -
J: TRBJ2-7
CDR3: CAWGGGANEQYF
DNA: TGTGCCTGGGGTGGTGGCGCTAACGAGCAGTACTTC

V: TRBV28
length: 16
D: TRBD1
size: -
J: TRBJ2-2
CDR3: CASSPPRTGNTGELFF
DNA: TGTGCCAGCAGTCCCCCCCGGACAGGGAATACCGGGGAGCTGTTTTTT

V: TRBV5-6
length: 15
D: TRBD1
size: -
J: TRBJ2-5
CDR3: CASRRTGMRQETQYF
DNA: TGTGCCAGCAGGCGGACAGGAATGCGACAAGAGACCCAGTACTTC

V: TRBV27
length: 14
D: -
size: -
J: TRBJ2-5
CDR3: CASSSAGTEETQYF
DNA: TGTGCCAGCAGCAGCGCCGGGACGGAAGAGACCCAGTACTTC

V: TRBV29-1
length: 14
D: -
size: -
J: TRBJ2-7
CDR3: CSVATTGVGGEQYF
DNA: TGCAGCGTCGCGACAACAGGCGTGGGTGGCGAGCAGTACTTC

V: TRBV5-1
length: 13
D: -
size: once
J: TRBJ2-5
CDR3: CASSSDYQETQYF
DNA: TGCGCCAGCAGCTCGGACTACCAAGAGACCCAGTACTTC

V: TRBV2
length: 14
D: -
size: -
J: TRBJ2-1
CDR3: CASTLAGGYNEQFF
DNA: TGTGCCAGCACTCTAGCCGGGGGTTACAATGAGCAGTTCTTC

V: TRBV10-3
length: 13
D: -
size: -
J: TRBJ1-2
CDR3: CAISDTGTYGYTF
DNA: TGTGCCATCAGTGATACAGGAACCTATGGCTACACCTTC

V: TRBV29-1
length: 15
D: -
size: -
J: TRBJ1-2
CDR3: CSVGPRGVADYGYTF
DNA: TGCAGCGTTGGACCCCGAGGGGTAGCAGACTATGGCTACACCTTC

V: TRBV29-1
length: 13
D: TRBD2
size: -
J: TRBJ2-1
CDR3: CSAFGTSPLEQFF
DNA: TGCAGCGCTTTCGGGACTAGCCCCCTTGAGCAGTTCTTC

V: TRBV19
length: 13
D: -
size: -
J: TRBJ1-1
CDR3: CASSIRGATEAFF
DNA: TGTGCCAGTAGTATTAGAGGGGCGACTGAAGCTTTCTTT

V: TRBV11-2
length: 15
D: -
size: -
J: TRBJ2-7
CDR3: CASSLSSGNSYEQYF
DNA: TGTGCTAGCAGCTTATCATCTGGGAACTCCTACGAGCAGTACTTC

V: TRBV18
length: 13
D: -
size: -
J: TRBJ1-1
CDR3: CASSPPVGSEAFF
DNA: TGTGCCAGCTCACCACCTGTGGGGTCGGAAGCTTTCTTT

V: TRBV4-1
length: 16
D: TRBD2
size: few
J: TRBJ2-1
CDR3: CASSQDPARGGSEQFF
DNA: TGCGCCAGCAGCCAAGACCCGGCGCGGGGCGGGAGTGAGCAGTTCTTC

V: TRBV5-1
length: 14
D: -
size: once
J: TRBJ1-1
CDR3: CASSPTGSNTEAFF
DNA: TGCGCCAGCAGCCCGACAGGCTCGAACACTGAAGCTTTCTTT

V: TRBV4-1
length: 15
D: -
size: -
J: TRBJ2-5
CDR3: CASSQDRLARGTQYF
DNA: TGCGCCAGCAGCCAAGATCGGCTAGCCCGGGGGACCCAGTACTTC

V: TRBV7-2
length: 14
D: -
size: -
J: TRBJ2-1
CDR3: CASRRTAFYNEQFF
DNA: TGTGCCAGCAGAAGGACAGCATTCTACAATGAGCAGTTCTTC

V: TRBV6-1
length: 17
D: -
size: -
J: TRBJ1-3
CDR3: CASSEVVSSASGNTIYF
DNA: TGTGCCAGCAGTGAAGTGGTTAGCTCAGCCTCTGGAAACACCATATATTTT

V: TRBV19
length: 15
D: -
size: -
J: TRBJ2-5
CDR3: CASSIRHRGGETQYF
DNA: TGTGCCAGTAGTATTCGCCACAGGGGAGGAGAGACCCAGTACTTC

V: TRBV5-1
length: 16
D: -
size: -
J: TRBJ2-6
CDR3: CASSWGASWGANVLTF
DNA: TGCGCCAGCAGCTGGGGGGCCAGCTGGGGGGCCAACGTCCTGACTTTC

V: TRBV7-2
length: 11
D: -
size: -
J: TRBJ1-2
CDR3: CASSFLGGYTF
DNA: TGTGCCAGCAGCTTCTTAGGTGGCTACACCTTC

V: TRBV18
length: 14
D: TRBD1
size: -
J: TRBJ2-5
CDR3: CASSNGQGEETQYF
DNA: TGTGCCAGCTCGAACGGACAGGGGGAAGAGACCCAGTACTTC

V: TRBV15
length: 17
D: TRBD2
size: -
J: TRBJ2-5
CDR3: CATSRGTQAGGPETQYF
DNA: TGTGCCACCAGCAGAGGGACTCAGGCGGGGGGGCCAGAGACCCAGTACTTC

V: TRBV21-1
length: 15
D: -
size: -
J: TRBJ2-2
CDR3: CASSNVTSLPGELFF
DNA: TGTGCCAGCAGCAATGTGACTAGTTTACCCGGGGAGCTGTTTTTT

V: TRBV5-4
length: 19
D: TRBD2
size: -
J: TRBJ2-5
CDR3: CASRQGTSGGRGSGETQYF
DNA: TGTGCCAGCAGACAAGGGACTAGCGGGGGCCGCGGTAGTGGAGAGACCCAGTACTTC

V: TRBV6-6
length: 14
D: TRBD2
size: -
J: TRBJ2-7
CDR3: CASSLAGGPGEQYF
DNA: TGTGCCAGCAGTCTTGCGGGAGGGCCTGGGGAGCAGTACTTC

V: TRBV28
length: 20
D: TRBD2
size: -
J: TRBJ2-1
CDR3: CASSGTGTSGTGRFSNEQFF
DNA: TGTGCCAGCAGTGGAACCGGGACTAGCGGGACTGGACGGTTCTCCAATGAGCAGTTCTTC

V: TRBV6-5
length: 14
D: -
size: -
J: TRBJ1-6
CDR3: CASSGAEYNSPLHF
DNA: TGTGCCAGCAGTGGGGCAGAATATAATTCACCCCTCCACTTT

V: TRBV5-1
length: 14
D: TRBD1
size: -
J: TRBJ1-3
CDR3: CASSLGQGGNTIYF
DNA: TGCGCCAGCAGCTTGGGACAGGGAGGGAACACCATATATTTT

V: TRBV7-3
length: 13
D: -
size: -
J: TRBJ2-1
CDR3: CASSPERYNEQFF
DNA: TGTGCCAGCAGCCCGGAGCGATACAATGAGCAGTTCTTC

V: TRBV9
length: 15
D: TRBD1
size: -
J: TRBJ2-3
CDR3: CASSDSTGVKDTQYF
DNA: TGTGCCAGCAGCGACTCGACAGGGGTGAAAGATACGCAGTATTTT

V: TRBV30
length: 15
D: TRBD2
size: -
J: TRBJ2-3
CDR3: CAWSVRRGGLDTQYF
DNA: TGTGCCTGGAGTGTACGGCGGGGAGGGCTGGATACGCAGTATTTT

V: TRBV4-1
length: 16
D: -
size: -
J: TRBJ2-3
CDR3: CASSLPGRGLEDTQYF
DNA: TGCGCCAGCAGCCTCCCGGGCAGGGGTTTGGAAGATACGCAGTATTTT

V: TRBV6-1
length: 15
D: -
size: -
J: TRBJ1-6
CDR3: CASSWGTAGVSPLHF
DNA: TGTGCCAGCAGTTGGGGGACGGCAGGGGTATCACCCCTCCACTTT

V: TRBV6-4
length: 12
D: -
size: -
J: TRBJ2-5
CDR3: CASSGNQETQYF
DNA: TGTGCCAGCAGCGGGAACCAAGAGACCCAGTACTTC

V: TRBV28
length: 13
D: TRBD2
size: -
J: TRBJ2-1
CDR3: CASSGLAGGEQFF
DNA: TGTGCCAGCAGTGGGCTAGCGGGGGGTGAGCAGTTCTTC

V: TRBV4-1
length: 17
D: -
size: -
J: TRBJ1-4
CDR3: CASSQAGSRRNNEKLFF
DNA: TGCGCCAGCAGCCAAGCTGGAAGTCGACGGAATAATGAAAAACTGTTTTTT

V: TRBV5-1
length: 16
D: -
size: -
J: TRBJ2-1
CDR3: CASSLLGVDSYNEQFF
DNA: TGCGCCAGCAGCTTGTTGGGGGTTGACTCCTACAATGAGCAGTTCTTC

V: TRBV7-9
length: 13
D: -
size: -
J: TRBJ2-1
CDR3: CASSPRSYNEQFF
DNA: TGTGCCAGCAGCCCTCGATCCTACAATGAGCAGTTCTTC

V: TRBV9
length: 13
D: -
size: -
J: TRBJ2-5
CDR3: CASSLGPGETQYF
DNA: TGTGCCAGCAGCCTGGGCCCTGGGGAGACCCAGTACTTC

V: TRBV30
length: 12
D: -
size: few
J: TRBJ2-7
CDR3: CAWSDTSYEQYF
DNA: TGTGCCTGGAGTGACACTTCCTACGAGCAGTACTTC

V: TRBV28
length: 15
D: -
size: -
J: TRBJ2-1
CDR3: CASSLWQGSYNEQFF
DNA: TGTGCCAGCAGTTTGTGGCAGGGGTCCTACAATGAGCAGTTCTTC

V: TRBV19
length: 15
D: -
size: -
J: TRBJ2-1
CDR3: CASSQSGVSYNEQFF
DNA: TGTGCCAGTAGCCAATCGGGAGTCTCCTACAATGAGCAGTTCTTC

V: TRBV7-6
length: 16
D: -
size: once
J: TRBJ2-1
CDR3: CASSLLRASSYNEQFF
DNA: TGTGCCAGCAGCTTACTCCGGGCCTCCTCCTACAATGAGCAGTTCTTC

V: TRBV11-2
length: 13
D: -
size: -
J: TRBJ2-1
CDR3: CASSLEIYNEQFF
DNA: TGTGCCAGCAGCTTAGAAATTTACAATGAGCAGTTCTTC

V: TRBV2
length: 15
D: TRBD1
size: -
J: TRBJ2-5
CDR3: CASTLLGQGGETQYF
DNA: TGTGCCAGCACACTACTAGGACAGGGCGGCGAGACCCAGTACTTC

V: TRBV5-8
length: 16
D: TRBD1
size: -
J: TRBJ1-5
CDR3: CASSLPGTELNQPQHF
DNA: TGTGCCAGCAGCTTGCCCGGGACAGAACTTAATCAGCCCCAGCATTTT

V: TRBV5-1
length: 14
D: -
size: -
J: TRBJ1-2
CDR3: CASSLAAPKSGYTF
DNA: TGCGCCAGCAGCTTGGCGGCCCCAAAGAGTGGCTACACCTTC

V: TRBV29-1
length: 17
D: -
size: -
J: TRBJ2-7
CDR3: CSADTRDKRVGDYEQYF
DNA: TGCAGCGCGGACACCCGGGACAAACGAGTTGGCGACTACGAGCAGTACTTC

V: TRBV27
length: 14
D: TRBD2
size: -
J: TRBJ2-5
CDR3: CASSSLAYEETQYF
DNA: TGTGCCAGCTCCTCACTAGCGTACGAAGAGACCCAGTACTTC

V: TRBV9
length: 15
D: -
size: -
J: TRBJ1-1
CDR3: CASSVDPRGNTEAFF
DNA: TGTGCCAGCAGCGTAGATCCCCGCGGGAACACTGAAGCTTTCTTT

V: TRBV6-5
length: 14
D: -
size: -
J: TRBJ2-5
CDR3: CASSRGRVLETQYF
DNA: TGTGCCAGCAGCCGGGGACGGGTGTTGGAGACCCAGTACTTC